Presented here are 19 T cell receptor beta chains from one specimen sequenced in a study of blood T cell repertoires in COVID-19. Method: immunoSEQ multiplex PCR; TCRdb's copy keeps in-frame clones and lacks some. The sample lists some 270,000 clones, about 83% occurring once. The source material was peripheral blood. Receptor source: a woman aged 40 to 50 who had recovered from COVID-19.

The chain joins TRBV10-1 to TRBJ2-3, with a weak D call TRBD2 (6 bases). Deletions cut 2 bases from V and 4 bases from J, with 13 bases between. The CDR3 consists of 15 residues. The germline V gene encodes CDR1 WNHNN and CDR2 SYGVQD (reference sequence). CDR3 amino acids: CASSEGLSNADTQYF. The CDR3 DNA sequence: TGCGCCAGCAGTGAGGGACTATCGAACGCAGATACGCAGTATTTT.

This rearrangement joins TRBV28 to TRBJ2-1, with D hard to call. The CDR3 consists of 17 residues. Germline CDR1 is MDHEN and CDR2 is SYDVKM. V was cut by 4 bases and J by 5 bases, with 21 bases left in between. CDR3 loop: CASSSYLGTTGHNEQFF. The CDR3 nucleotides read TGTGCCAGCAGTTCGTATCTAGGAACGACCGGCCACAATGAGCAGTTCTTC.

This chain joins TRBV5-1 and TRBJ1-1, with D possibly matching TRBD1 (5 bases). Per germline, CDR1 SGHRS and CDR2 YFSETQ. The ends were cut back, 2 bases at V and 1 base at J, with 6 bases in the middle. The CDR3 runs 13 residues. CDR3 loop: CASSFGGNTEAFF. The CDR3 DNA follows: TGCGCCAGCAGCTTCGGGGGGAACACTGAAGCTTTCTTT.

The V gene is TRBV2, the J gene TRBJ2-7; 10 bases are a match to TRBD2. J gave up 4 bases and V 7 bases, and 13 bases lay outside the gene matches. This CDR3 has 16 residues. Germline V gene data show CDR1 as SNHLY and CDR2 as FYNNEI. CDR3 sequence: CASNLPSGGGRYEQYF. The CDR3 DNA reads TGTGCCAGCAACCTACCTAGCGGGGGCGGAAGATACGAGCAGTACTTC.

This clone has more than one count but fewer than ten. V gene TRBV5-1 combines with J gene TRBJ1-3, with TRBD1 as a possible D gene (6 bases). The ends were cut back, 0 bases at V and 4 bases at J, with 14 bases in the middle. Germline lookup yields CDR1 SGHRS and CDR2 YFSETQ. The CDR3 sequence is 16 residues long. This CDR3 reads CASSLAGGRAGNTIYF. The DNA of the CDR3 is TGCGCCAGCAGCTTGGCCGGGGGGCGCGCAGGAAACACCATATATTTT.

This chain uses TRBV6-5 with TRBJ1-3, with 7 bases lining up with TRBD1. The CDR3 runs 15 residues. Germline V CDR1 and CDR2: MNHEY, SVGAGI. The V and J ends lost 5 bases and 4 bases, in that order; junction bases with no gene match: 8. The CDR3 bases are TGTGCCAGCAGTCGGCAACAGGGGTCGGGAAACACCATATATTTT. Its protein product is CASSRQQGSGNTIYF.

This clone was recorded only once. The rearrangement joins TRBV11-2 to TRBJ2-2; TRBD2 matches 10 bases. Germline lookup yields CDR1 SGHAT and CDR2 FQNNGV. This CDR3 contains 17 residues. J lost 7 bases, V lost 6 bases, and 14 bases had no gene match. CDR3 in DNA: TGTGCCAGCAGATCCCCGAGAGCGGGGGGGCTTTACGGGGAGCTGTTTTTT. The encoded protein is CASRSPRAGGLYGELFF.

The chain couples TRBV6-1 to TRBJ2-1; D is perhaps TRBD2 (6 bases). Germline V gene data show CDR1 as MNHNS and CDR2 as SASEGT. Trimming pared 2 bases from V and 4 bases from J, leaving 18 bases between. The CDR3 runs 17 residues. The CDR3 protein is CASSEYGGSASYNEQFF. As DNA, the CDR3 is TGTGCCAGCAGTGAATATGGGGGGAGCGCCTCGTACAATGAGCAGTTCTTC.

V gene TRBV10-3 combines with J gene TRBJ2-5; 9 bases agree with TRBD1. Germline trimming cut 6 bases from V and 1 base from J; bases unmatched to any gene: 3. This CDR3 comprises 14 residues. Germline CDR1 and CDR2: ENHRY and SYGVKD. In DNA, the CDR3 is TGTGCCATCAGGGGGACAGGGATCCAAGAGACCCAGTACTTC. It specifies CAIRGTGIQETQYF.

This clone was detected only once. The chain couples TRBV27 to TRBJ1-1; 9 positions match TRBD1. The V and J ends lost 7 bases and 5 bases, in that order; junction bases with no gene match: 14. The germline V gene encodes CDR1 MNHEY and CDR2 SMNVEV (reference sequence). This CDR3 has 16 amino acids. This CDR3 reads CASTYSRDRVGTEAFF. The CDR3 DNA follows: TGTGCCAGCACCTACTCCCGGGACAGGGTGGGGACTGAAGCTTTCTTT.

The count of this clone is one. This chain uses TRBV2 with TRBJ1-2; 9 nucleotides line up with TRBD1. V shed 7 bases and J 0 bases; nucleotides not matched to a gene: 6. CDR1 is SNHLY and CDR2 is FYNNEI in the germline V gene. This CDR3 is built from 15 residues. In DNA form, the CDR3 reads TGTGCCAGCACGTGGGACAGGGACTCTAACTATGGCTACACCTTC. Its protein product is CASTWDRDSNYGYTF. The whole variable domain, filled in from reference TRBV2 and TRBJ1-2, reads EPEVTQTPSHQVTQMGQEVILRCVPISNHLYFYWYRQILGQKVEFLVSFYNNEISEKSEIFDDQFSVERPDGSNFTLKIRSTKLEDSAMYFCASTWDRDSNYGYTFGSGTRLTVV.

The rearrangement joins TRBV3-1 (or the pseudogene TRBV3-2) to TRBJ2-5; 8 bases line up with TRBD1. The CDR3 is 16 amino acids. Germline CDR1 reads LGHDT; CDR2 reads YNNKEL (reference sequence). With V trimmed by 4 bases and J by 5 bases, 12 bases remained unmatched. DNA for the CDR3: TGTGCCAGCAGCCCTTTACCCGACAGGGGCGGTGAGACCCAGTACTTC. Translating gives CASSPLPDRGGETQYF.

This clone occurred a few times. The rearrangement links TRBV18 to TRBJ2-7; D is ambiguous. Per germline, CDR1 KGHSH and CDR2 LQKENI. This CDR3 is built from 14 residues. Trimming shortened V by 3 bases and J by 1 base, and 10 bases separated the two germline ends. CDR3 sequence (DNA): TGTGCCAGCTCACCGAGCCAAATTTCCTACGAGCAGTACTTC. It is translated as CASSPSQISYEQYF.

V and J are TRBV4-1 and TRBJ2-2; no reliable D call. The CDR3 runs 17 residues. Germline CDR1 reads MGHRA; CDR2 reads YSYEKL. Deletions cut 4 bases from V and 3 bases from J, with 18 bases between. CDR3 coding DNA: TGCGCCAGCAGCCCTTCGACGGCGGTCTTGGACACCGGGGAGCTGTTTTTT. Translated: CASSPSTAVLDTGELFF.

This sequence joins TRBV19 and TRBJ1-2; no reliable D call. The CDR3 has 13 amino acids. The germline V and J ends were trimmed by 9 bases and 1 base, with 12 bases remaining between them. Germline V CDR1 and CDR2: LNHDA, SQIVND (reference sequence). For the CDR3, the DNA is TGTGCCAGCCAGGAAATTAATAACTATGGCTACACCTTC. It yields the protein CASQEINNYGYTF.

The chain is built from TRBV9 and TRBJ2-1; no clear D. The V gene lost 2 bases and the J gene lost 0 bases, with 9 bases spanning the gap. The V gene's germline CDR1 is SGDLS and CDR2 YYNGEE. The CDR3 length is 15 residues. The CDR3, as DNA: TGTGCCAGCAGCGTTTCAGGTACCTCCTACAATGAGCAGTTCTTC. Protein: CASSVSGTSYNEQFF. The entire variable domain, with the rest obtained from reference TRBV9 and TRBJ2-1, is as follows: DSGVTQTPKHLITATGQRVTLRCSPRSGDLSVYWYQQSLDQGLQFLIQYYNGEERAKGNILERFSAQQFPDLHSELNLSSLELGDSALYFCASSVSGTSYNEQFFGPGTRLTVL.

The chain recombines TRBV28 with TRBJ1-2; tentatively, D is TRBD1 (5 bases). Germline-derived CDR1 and CDR2 are MDHEN and SYDVKM. The CDR3 spans 12 residues. V gave up 5 bases and J gave up 4 bases, with 8 bases separating them. CDR3 coding DNA: TGTGCCAGCAGTCCCGGGGGCTATGGCTACACCTTC. Its protein product is CASSPGGYGYTF.

The chain employs TRBV4-2 and TRBJ1-6; D not resolved. Trimming cost V 0 bases and J 10 bases, with 19 bases left between them. CDR1 and CDR2 from the germline V gene are LGHNA and YNFKEQ. This CDR3 spans 17 amino acids. The CDR3 loop is CASSQDRQARFWSPLHF. CDR3 DNA sequence: TGTGCCAGCAGCCAAGATCGGCAGGCTCGCTTTTGGTCACCCCTCCACTTT.

The V and J genes are TRBV5-1 and TRBJ1-1, with D maybe TRBD1 (5 bases). Per the germline V gene, CDR1 is SGHRS and CDR2 is YFSETQ. The V and J ends lost 0 bases and 4 bases respectively, with 10 bases between them. The CDR3 runs to 14 residues. CDR3 in amino acids: CASSLGGGGTEAFF. CDR3 DNA sequence: TGCGCCAGCAGCTTGGGTGGGGGAGGCACTGAAGCTTTCTTT.